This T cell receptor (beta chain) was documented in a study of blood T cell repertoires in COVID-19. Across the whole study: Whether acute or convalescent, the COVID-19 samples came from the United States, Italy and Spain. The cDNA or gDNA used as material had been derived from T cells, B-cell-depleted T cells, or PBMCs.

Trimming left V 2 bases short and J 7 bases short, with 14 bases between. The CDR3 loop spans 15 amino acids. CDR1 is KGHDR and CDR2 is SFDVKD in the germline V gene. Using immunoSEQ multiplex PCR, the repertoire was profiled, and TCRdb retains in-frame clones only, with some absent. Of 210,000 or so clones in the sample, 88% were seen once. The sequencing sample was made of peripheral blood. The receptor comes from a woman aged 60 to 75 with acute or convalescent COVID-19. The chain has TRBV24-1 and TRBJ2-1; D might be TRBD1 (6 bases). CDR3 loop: CATSDSRTVGNEQFF. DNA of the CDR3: TGTGCCACCAGTGATTCCCGGACAGTGGGGAATGAGCAGTTCTTC.